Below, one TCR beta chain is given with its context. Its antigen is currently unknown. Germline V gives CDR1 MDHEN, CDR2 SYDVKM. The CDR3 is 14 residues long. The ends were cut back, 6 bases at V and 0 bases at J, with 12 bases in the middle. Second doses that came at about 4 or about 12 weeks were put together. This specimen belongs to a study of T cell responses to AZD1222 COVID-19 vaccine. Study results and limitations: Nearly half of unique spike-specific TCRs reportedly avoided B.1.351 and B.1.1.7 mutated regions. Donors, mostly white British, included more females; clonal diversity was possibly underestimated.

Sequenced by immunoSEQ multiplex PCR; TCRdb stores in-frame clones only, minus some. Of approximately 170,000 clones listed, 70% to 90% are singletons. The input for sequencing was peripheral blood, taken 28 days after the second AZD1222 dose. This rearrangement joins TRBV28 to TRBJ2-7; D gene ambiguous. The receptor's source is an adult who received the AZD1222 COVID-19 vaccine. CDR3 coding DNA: TGTGCCAGCAGCTCACCGGGCCTCTCCTACGAGCAGTACTTC. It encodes CASSSPGLSYEQYF.